A selection of T cell receptor beta chains follows, all from one sample in a study of radiation and T cells in renal cell carcinoma. The data were produced by immunoSEQ multiplex PCR, yet TCRdb's version contains in-frame clones alone and is incomplete. The sample includes 14,000 to 15,000 clones, approximately 65% of them seen just once. Sequenced here: tumor tissue, sampled from a patient whose treatment was nephrectomy without radiotherapy. These receptors originate from a man aged 60 to 75 with renal cell carcinoma. Both conserved end residues are part of each CDR3. D genes are given only for firm matches. Clone size is given for some rows only: seen once, a few or many times, or a class if the clone is expanded.

j_call v_call d_call clone_size cdr3_aa cdr3_nt
TRBJ2-3 TRBV6-4 TRBD2 few CASSVGSGSTDTQYF TGTGCCAGCAGTGTGGGTAGCGGGAGCACAGATACGCAGTATTTT
TRBJ2-3 TRBV5-1 - - CASSHTEGPTDTQYF TGCGCCAGCAGCCATACCGAGGGGCCCACAGATACGCAGTATTTT
TRBJ2-3 TRBV5-1 - - CASSLTSQEVDTQYF TGCGCCAGCAGCTTGACGTCCCAGGAAGTGGATACGCAGTATTTT
TRBJ2-2 TRBV6-1 TRBD1 - CASRKLPGQGVTLFF TGTGCCAGCAGGAAGCTTCCGGGACAGGGCGTTACGTTGTTTTTT
TRBJ1-2 TRBV19 TRBD1 - CASSTSGTGGATNHRGYTF TGTGCCAGTAGTACCAGCGGGACAGGCGGCGCCACGAACCACCGGGGCTACACCTTC
TRBJ2-1 TRBV11-3 TRBD1 - CASPARQGNNEQFF TGTGCCAGCCCCGCGAGACAGGGGAACAATGAGCAGTTCTTC
TRBJ2-2 TRBV5-6 - - CASSKTGAANTGELFF TGTGCCAGCAGCAAAACGGGAGCTGCAAACACCGGGGAGCTGTTTTTT
TRBJ2-1 TRBV7-2 - few CASSLVGTSAGNEQFF TGTGCCAGCAGCTTAGTGGGGACGAGTGCGGGGAATGAGCAGTTCTTC
TRBJ2-1 TRBV7-3 TRBD1 medium-sized CASSSTRDRGDNEQFF TGTGCCAGCAGCTCAACCCGGGACAGGGGTGACAATGAGCAGTTCTTC
TRBJ2-1 TRBV11-2 TRBD2 - CASSLTSAQPYNEQFF TGTGCCAGCAGCTTAACTAGCGCCCAGCCCTACAATGAGCAGTTCTTC
TRBJ1-2 TRBV6-1 - - CASQTVAGESYTF TGTGCCAGCCAAACGGTCGCCGGGGAAAGCTACACCTTC
TRBJ2-1 TRBV4-3 - - CASSQDRRAQEQFF TGCGCCAGCAGCCAAGATCGGAGGGCACAGGAGCAGTTCTTC
TRBJ2-5 TRBV20-1 - - CSANSKEQYF TGCAGTGCTAACTCTAAGGAGCAGTACTTC
TRBJ1-1 TRBV19 - - CASSIPRDWGSGQAFF TGTGCCAGTAGTATTCCCAGGGACTGGGGCTCGGGTCAAGCTTTCTTT
TRBJ2-2 TRBV2 - few CAAQGGGFGNTGELFF TGTGCCGCTCAGGGGGGCGGGTTCGGGAACACCGGGGAGCTGTTTTTT
TRBJ2-4 TRBV6-6 - few CASGPGAGNIQYF TGTGCCAGTGGTCCCGGAGCAGGTAACATTCAGTACTTC
TRBJ1-2 TRBV7-8 - - CASSLDRSFGYTF TGTGCCAGCAGCTTAGACAGGTCTTTTGGCTACACCTTC
TRBJ2-5 TRBV10-3 TRBD1 once CAISGTGQETQYF TGTGCCATCAGTGGGACAGGGCAAGAGACCCAGTACTTC
TRBJ1-5 TRBV2 TRBD1 few CASSEGQGEQPQHF TGTGCCAGCAGTGAAGGACAGGGGGAACAGCCCCAGCATTTT
TRBJ2-1 TRBV19 - - CASSINWHNSYNEQFF TGTGCCAGTAGTATTAACTGGCATAACTCCTACAATGAGCAGTTCTTC
TRBJ1-5 TRBV11-2 - - CASSFGVIGQPQHF TGTGCCAGCAGCTTCGGGGTTATCGGTCAGCCCCAGCATTTT
TRBJ1-1 TRBV14 - - CASRVGQMNTEAFF TGTGCCAGCAGGGTTGGACAGATGAACACTGAAGCTTTCTTT
TRBJ1-2 TRBV10-3 - - CAISESGGGYGYTF TGTGCCATCAGTGAGTCTGGAGGGGGCTATGGCTACACCTTC
TRBJ1-2 TRBV7-9 - few CASSPPGNGYTF TGTGCCAGCAGCCCTCCCGGGAATGGCTACACCTTC
TRBJ2-7 TRBV28 TRBD1 - CASSFTGGGYEQYF TGTGCCAGCAGTTTCACAGGGGGAGGTTACGAGCAGTACTTC
TRBJ2-7 TRBV27 - - CASTYDRNSYEQYF TGTGCCAGCACCTATGACAGAAACTCCTACGAGCAGTACTTC
TRBJ2-7 TRBV4-2 - few CASSQDTVSEQYF TGTGCCAGCAGCCAAGATACAGTAAGCGAGCAGTACTTC
TRBJ2-3 TRBV5-1 TRBD2 - CASSLGTSGMALSTDTQYF TGCGCCAGCAGCTTGGGGACTAGCGGTATGGCTCTGAGCACAGATACGCAGTATTTT
TRBJ1-5 TRBV5-4 - - CASSWDRDQPQHF TGTGCCAGCAGCTGGGACCGTGATCAGCCCCAGCATTTT
TRBJ2-4 TRBV2 - once CASSSQSTGTRGNIQYF TGTGCCAGCAGTTCACAAAGTACCGGGACAAGGGGTAACATTCAGTACTTC
TRBJ1-1 TRBV6-6 - few CASTRSGTNTEAFF TGTGCCAGCACCCGGTCAGGTACAAACACTGAAGCTTTCTTT
TRBJ1-1 TRBV5-1 - - CASSLSGEAFF TGCGCCAGCAGCTTGAGCGGTGAAGCTTTCTTT
TRBJ2-7 TRBV6-5 - - CASSPGFSKHYEQYF TGTGCCAGCAGTCCCGGGTTTAGCAAACACTACGAGCAGTACTTC
TRBJ1-5 TRBV29-1 - - CSVGPGSNQPQHF TGCAGCGTTGGGCCAGGTAGCAATCAGCCCCAGCATTTT
TRBJ1-1 TRBV7-8 - - CASSLTSLGAEAFF TGTGCCAGCAGCTTAACCTCCCTCGGGGCTGAAGCTTTCTTT
TRBJ2-5 TRBV4-3 TRBD2 - CASSQDLAGASETQYF TGCGCCAGCAGCCAAGATTTAGCGGGAGCTTCAGAGACCCAGTACTTC
TRBJ1-5 TRBV4-1 TRBD1 - CASSQGYGQALQPQHF TGCGCCAGCAGCCAGGGATACGGACAGGCCCTTCAGCCCCAGCATTTT
TRBJ1-1 TRBV27 - - CASSLTGGNTEAFF TGTGCCAGCAGTTTGACAGGTGGGAACACTGAAGCTTTCTTT
TRBJ2-7 TRBV6-5 TRBD1 - CASSKGTGGPYEQYF TGTGCCAGCAGTAAAGGGACAGGGGGCCCCTACGAGCAGTACTTC
TRBJ2-2 TRBV6-4 - - CASSDSSAGELFF TGTGCCAGCAGTGACTCGTCCGCCGGGGAGCTGTTTTTT
TRBJ1-1 TRBV6-6 - - CATRTINTEAFF TGTGCCACAAGAACAATAAACACTGAAGCTTTCTTT
TRBJ1-5 TRBV7-9 - - CASSPQGNPNQPQHF TGTGCCAGCAGCCCACAGGGTAATCCCAATCAGCCCCAGCATTTT
TRBJ1-5 TRBV2 TRBD1 - CASGATGGARQPQHF TGTGCCAGCGGGGCAACAGGGGGCGCACGACAGCCCCAGCATTTT
TRBJ2-5 TRBV9 TRBD1 - CASSERQGGETQYF TGTGCCAGCAGCGAACGACAGGGCGGAGAGACCCAGTACTTC
TRBJ1-2 TRBV5-1 - - CASSLEAGSYGYTF TGCGCCAGCAGCTTGGAGGCAGGATCCTATGGCTACACCTTC
TRBJ2-7 TRBV2 TRBD1 - CASRIGQGYEQYF TGTGCCAGCAGGATCGGACAGGGGTACGAGCAGTACTTC
TRBJ2-1 TRBV19 - - CASSIAHRGKGHEQFF TGTGCCAGTAGTATCGCCCACCGGGGGAAGGGCCATGAGCAGTTCTTC
TRBJ2-3 TRBV20-1 - few CSASTDTQYF TGCAGTGCCAGCACAGATACGCAGTATTTT
TRBJ2-1 TRBV18 - - CASSPRGYNEQFF TGTGCCAGCTCACCACGGGGATACAATGAGCAGTTCTTC
TRBJ1-5 TRBV2 - few CASTGGVGNQPQHF TGTGCCAGCACCGGCGGGGTCGGCAATCAGCCCCAGCATTTT
TRBJ2-2 TRBV28 - few CASSWPVTGELFF TGTGCCAGCAGTTGGCCCGTCACCGGGGAGCTGTTTTTT
TRBJ2-5 TRBV28 TRBD1 - CASRSTGVGQETQYF TGTGCCAGCAGGTCCACAGGGGTCGGACAAGAGACCCAGTACTTC
TRBJ2-1 TRBV18 - once CASSPGQASNEQFF TGTGCCAGCTCACCGGGACAAGCATCCAATGAGCAGTTCTTC
TRBJ2-5 TRBV6-5 - - CASSSKKRAARETQYF TGTGCCAGCAGTTCGAAGAAAAGGGCGGCCCGGGAGACCCAGTACTTC
TRBJ2-2 TRBV2 - once CASLATRDTGELFF TGTGCCAGCCTGGCGACACGGGACACCGGGGAGCTGTTTTTT
TRBJ1-1 TRBV9 - large CASTPWGRGGAAFF TGTGCCAGCACCCCCTGGGGCAGGGGCGGGGCGGCTTTCTTT
TRBJ2-2 TRBV5-4 - few CASSLYTGELFF TGTGCCAGCAGCCTCTATACCGGGGAGCTGTTTTTT